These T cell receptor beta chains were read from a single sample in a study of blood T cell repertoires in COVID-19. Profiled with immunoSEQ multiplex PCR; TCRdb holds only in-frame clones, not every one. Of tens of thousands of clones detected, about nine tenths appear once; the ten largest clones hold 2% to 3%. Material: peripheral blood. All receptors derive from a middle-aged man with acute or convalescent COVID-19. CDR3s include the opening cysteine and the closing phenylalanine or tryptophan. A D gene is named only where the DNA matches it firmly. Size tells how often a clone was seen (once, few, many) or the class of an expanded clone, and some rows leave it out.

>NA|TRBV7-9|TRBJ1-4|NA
CASSPRAAEKLFF
TGTGCCAGCAGCCCCAGGGCTGCGGAAAAACTGTTTTTT
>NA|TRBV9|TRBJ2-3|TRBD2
CASSVAAGRGTDTQYF
TGTGCCAGCAGCGTAGCAGCGGGACGGGGCACAGATACGCAGTATTTT
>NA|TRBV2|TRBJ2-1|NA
CASSEVRTVGAYNEQFF
TGTGCCAGCAGTGAAGTCCGAACGGTCGGGGCCTACAATGAGCAGTTCTTC
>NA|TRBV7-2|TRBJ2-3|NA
CASSLVGRVLTDTQYF
TGTGCCAGCAGCTTAGTCGGCAGGGTCCTCACAGATACGCAGTATTTT
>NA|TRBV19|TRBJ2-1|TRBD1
CASSIDRTGGDEQFF
TGTGCCAGTAGTATAGATCGGACAGGGGGGGATGAGCAGTTCTTC
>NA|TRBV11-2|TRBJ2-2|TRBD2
CASSLAGGTGELFF
TGTGCCAGCAGCTTAGCGGGGGGGACCGGGGAGCTGTTTTTT
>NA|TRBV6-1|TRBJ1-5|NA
CASSENGVVQPQHF
TGTGCCAGCAGTGAAAACGGGGTTGTTCAGCCCCAGCATTTT
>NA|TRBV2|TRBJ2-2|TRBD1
CASSYNRGTGELFF
TGTGCCAGCAGTTATAACAGGGGCACCGGGGAGCTGTTTTTT
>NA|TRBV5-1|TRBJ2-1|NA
CASSLDYPLADEQFF
TGCGCCAGCAGCCTGGACTACCCACTAGCAGATGAGCAGTTCTTC
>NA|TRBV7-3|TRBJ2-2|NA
CASSPSPGGNTGELFF
TGTGCCAGCAGCCCGTCCCCCGGGGGGAACACCGGGGAGCTGTTTTTT
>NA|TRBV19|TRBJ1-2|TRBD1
CASSPTGTGVAGYTF
TGTGCCAGTAGTCCGACCGGGACAGGGGTAGCCGGCTACACCTTC
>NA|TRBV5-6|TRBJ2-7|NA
CASSTAGTYEQYF
TGTGCCAGCAGCACAGCCGGGACATACGAGCAGTACTTC
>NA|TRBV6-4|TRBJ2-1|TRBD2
CASSDGLAGSNEQFF
TGTGCCAGCAGTGACGGACTAGCGGGGTCAAATGAGCAGTTCTTC
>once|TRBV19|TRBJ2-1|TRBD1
CASHDRGRNNEQFF
TGTGCCAGCCATGACAGGGGGAGAAACAATGAGCAGTTCTTC
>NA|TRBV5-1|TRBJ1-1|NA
CASSLWTSMNTEAFF
TGCGCCAGCAGCTTGTGGACATCAATGAACACTGAAGCTTTCTTT
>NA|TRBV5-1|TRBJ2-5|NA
CASSFAAEETQYF
TGCGCCAGCAGCTTTGCGGCAGAGGAGACCCAGTACTTC
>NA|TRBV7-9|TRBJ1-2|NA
CASSLGTEAYGYTF
TGTGCCAGCAGCTTAGGGACAGAAGCCTATGGCTACACCTTC
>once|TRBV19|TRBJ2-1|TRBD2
CASKSGGAVDEQFF
TGTGCCAGTAAGAGCGGGGGGGCGGTTGATGAGCAGTTCTTC
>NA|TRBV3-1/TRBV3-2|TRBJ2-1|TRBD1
CASSQAFSWTGNNEQFF
TGTGCCAGCAGCCAAGCCTTTTCCTGGACAGGTAACAATGAGCAGTTCTTC
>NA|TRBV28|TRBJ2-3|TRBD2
CASSLPMTSGRVNTDTQYF
TGTGCCAGCAGTTTACCAATGACTAGCGGGAGGGTTAACACAGATACGCAGTATTTT
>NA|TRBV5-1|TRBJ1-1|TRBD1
CASSPQQGVNTEAFF
TGCGCCAGCAGCCCCCAACAGGGGGTGAACACTGAAGCTTTCTTT
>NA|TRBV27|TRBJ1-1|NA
CASTPVGRNTEAFF
TGTGCCAGCACCCCGGTCGGGAGGAACACTGAAGCTTTCTTT
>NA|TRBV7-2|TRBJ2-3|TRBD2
CASSSVTSGGADTQYF
TGTGCCAGCAGCTCGGTGACTAGCGGGGGGGCAGATACGCAGTATTTT
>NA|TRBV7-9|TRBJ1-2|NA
CASSPLDSLNYGYTF
TGTGCCAGCAGCCCACTGGACAGCCTAAACTATGGCTACACCTTC
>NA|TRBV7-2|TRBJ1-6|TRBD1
CASSLGADRANSPLHF
TGTGCCAGCAGCCTCGGGGCCGACAGGGCTAATTCACCCCTCCACTTT
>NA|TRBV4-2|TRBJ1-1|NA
CASSQIQGTEAFF
TGTGCCAGCAGCCAGATACAGGGCACTGAAGCTTTCTTT
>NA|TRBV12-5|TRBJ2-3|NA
CASGLDSRVADTQYF
TGTGCTAGTGGTTTGGACTCCCGAGTAGCAGATACGCAGTATTTT
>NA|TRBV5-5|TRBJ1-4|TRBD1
CASSLGGGTTNEKLFF
TGTGCCAGCAGCTTGGGAGGGGGCACAACTAATGAAAAACTGTTTTTT
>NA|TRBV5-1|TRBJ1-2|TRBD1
CASRQGDNYGYTF
TGCGCCAGCAGGCAGGGGGACAACTATGGCTACACCTTC
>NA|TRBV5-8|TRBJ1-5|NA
CASSLEPSGGYQPQHF
TGTGCCAGCAGCTTGGAGCCTTCGGGGGGATACCAGCCCCAGCATTTT
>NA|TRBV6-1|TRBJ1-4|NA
CASSEAPDSGGEKLFF
TGTGCCAGCAGTGAAGCCCCAGACAGCGGGGGGGAAAAACTGTTTTTT
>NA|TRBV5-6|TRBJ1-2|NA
CASSLFTGTYGYTF
TGTGCCAGCAGCTTGTTTACAGGGACCTATGGCTACACCTTC
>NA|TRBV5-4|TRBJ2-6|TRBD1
CASSPGQTVSGANVLTF
TGTGCCAGCAGCCCGGGACAGACCGTCTCTGGGGCCAACGTCCTGACTTTC
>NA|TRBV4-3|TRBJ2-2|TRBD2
CASSHDGSGLAGGRTGELFF
TGCGCCAGCAGCCACGATGGCTCAGGACTAGCGGGGGGGCGGACCGGGGAGCTGTTTTTT
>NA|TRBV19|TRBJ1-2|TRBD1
CASSPPGGDYGYTF
TGTGCCAGTAGTCCCCCAGGGGGCGACTATGGCTACACCTTC
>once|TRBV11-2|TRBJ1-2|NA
CASSSPGAGQTNYGYTF
TGTGCCAGCAGTTCGCCTGGGGCAGGCCAGACTAACTATGGCTACACCTTC
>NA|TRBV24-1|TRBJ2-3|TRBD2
CATSDLGGGPHTQYF
TGTGCCACCAGTGATTTGGGCGGGGGGCCCCATACGCAGTATTTT
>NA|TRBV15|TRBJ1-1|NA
CATSIGMTEAFF
TGTGCCACCAGCATCGGGATGACTGAAGCTTTCTTT
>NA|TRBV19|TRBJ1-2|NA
CASTRVIMSNYGYTF
TGTGCCAGTACTCGCGTGATTATGAGCAACTATGGCTACACCTTC
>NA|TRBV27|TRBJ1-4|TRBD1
CASRRGRTGGYEKLFF
TGTGCCAGCAGGCGGGGGAGGACAGGGGGATATGAAAAACTGTTTTTT
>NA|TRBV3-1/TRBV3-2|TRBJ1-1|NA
CASSQVQGSKWTEAFF
TGTGCCAGCAGCCAAGTGCAGGGCTCTAAGTGGACTGAAGCTTTCTTT
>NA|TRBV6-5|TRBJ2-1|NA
CASTGLAGDEQFF
TGTGCCAGCACGGGCCTAGCAGGCGATGAGCAGTTCTTC
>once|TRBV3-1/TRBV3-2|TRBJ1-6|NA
CASSQSGDSPLHF
TGTGCCAGCAGCCAATCCGGGGATTCACCCCTCCACTTT
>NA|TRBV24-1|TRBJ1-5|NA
CATSDGQLNQPQHF
TGTGCCACCAGTGATGGACAGCTCAATCAGCCCCAGCATTTT
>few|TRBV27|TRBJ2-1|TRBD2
CASSMGTSGRALYNEQFF
TGTGCCAGCAGTATGGGGACTAGCGGGAGGGCCCTCTACAATGAGCAGTTCTTC
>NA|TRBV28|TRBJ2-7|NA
CASSLDAGPYEQYF
TGTGCCAGCAGTTTAGACGCGGGGCCGTACGAGCAGTACTTC
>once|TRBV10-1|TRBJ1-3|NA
CASSTSTDSGNTIYF
TGCGCCAGCAGTACCTCGACAGACTCTGGAAACACCATATATTTT
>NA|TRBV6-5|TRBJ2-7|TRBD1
CATWNRGTTYEQYF
TGTGCCACCTGGAACAGGGGGACGACCTACGAGCAGTACTTC
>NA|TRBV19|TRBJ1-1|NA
CASHPPGMNTEAFF
TGTGCCAGTCACCCCCCGGGGATGAACACTGAAGCTTTCTTT
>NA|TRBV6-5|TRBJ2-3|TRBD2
CASTLGGRTDTQYF
TGTGCCAGCACCCTGGGGGGGAGGACAGATACGCAGTATTTT
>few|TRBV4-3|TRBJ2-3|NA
CASSPMKTGHTDTQYF
TGCGCCAGCAGCCCAATGAAGACAGGACACACAGATACGCAGTATTTT
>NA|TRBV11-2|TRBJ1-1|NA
CASSSLGLLVAFF
TGTGCCAGCAGCTCCCTTGGGCTCCTGGTCGCTTTCTTT
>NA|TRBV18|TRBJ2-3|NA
CASSPRSDSLTDTQYF
TGTGCCAGCTCACCACGGTCCGACTCCCTCACAGATACGCAGTATTTT
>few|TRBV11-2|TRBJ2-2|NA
CASSQTPGELFF
TGTGCCAGCAGTCAAACACCCGGGGAGCTGTTTTTT
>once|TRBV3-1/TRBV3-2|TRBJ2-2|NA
CASSRPIRKGTGEPFF
TGTGCCAGCAGCCGCCCTATAAGAAAGGGCACCGGGGAGCCGTTTTTT
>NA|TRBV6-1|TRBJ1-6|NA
CASSGVGSRGNSPLHF
TGTGCCAGCAGTGGGGTCGGATCCAGAGGGAATTCACCCCTCCACTTT
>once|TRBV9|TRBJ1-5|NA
CASSVGPLGNQPQHF
TGTGCCAGCAGCGTAGGGCCCCTCGGCAATCAGCCCCAGCATTTT
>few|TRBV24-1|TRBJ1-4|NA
CATSDRNEKLFF
TGTGCCACCAGTGACAGGAATGAAAAACTGTTTTTT
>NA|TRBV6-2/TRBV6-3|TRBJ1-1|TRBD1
CASSTRQGRTEAFF
TGTGCCAGCAGCACCAGACAGGGGAGGACTGAAGCTTTCTTT
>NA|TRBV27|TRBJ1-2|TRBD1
CASRGRDSPYGYTF
TGTGCCAGCAGGGGGCGGGACAGCCCCTATGGCTACACCTTC